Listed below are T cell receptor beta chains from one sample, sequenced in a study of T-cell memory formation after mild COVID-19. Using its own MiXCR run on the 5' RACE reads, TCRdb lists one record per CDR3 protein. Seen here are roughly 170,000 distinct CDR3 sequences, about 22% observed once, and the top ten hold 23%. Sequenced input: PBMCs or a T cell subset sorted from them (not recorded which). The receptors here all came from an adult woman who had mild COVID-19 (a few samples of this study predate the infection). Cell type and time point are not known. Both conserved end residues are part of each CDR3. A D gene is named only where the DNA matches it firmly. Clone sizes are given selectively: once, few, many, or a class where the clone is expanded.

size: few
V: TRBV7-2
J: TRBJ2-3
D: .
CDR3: CASSLSLSTSLTDTQYF
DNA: TGTGCCAGCAGCTTATCCCTCTCTACTAGTCTCACAGATACGCAGTATTTT

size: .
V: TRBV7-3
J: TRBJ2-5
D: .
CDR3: CASSPGGLLGAGETQYF
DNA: TGTGCCAGCAGCCCTGGGGGACTCCTCGGCGCAGGAGAGACCCAGTACTTC

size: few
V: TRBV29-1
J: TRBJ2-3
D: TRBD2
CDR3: CSVDSGRASTDTQYF
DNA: TGCAGCGTTGATAGCGGGAGAGCTAGCACAGATACGCAGTATTTT

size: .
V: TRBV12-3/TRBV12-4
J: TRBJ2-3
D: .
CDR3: CASSLQVTDTQYF
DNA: TGTGCCAGCAGTTTACAGGTCACAGATACGCAGTATTTT

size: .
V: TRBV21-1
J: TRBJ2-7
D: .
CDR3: CASSKVRLGTASYEQYF
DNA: TGTGCCAGCAGCAAAGTGCGCCTGGGGACCGCTTCCTACGAGCAGTACTTC

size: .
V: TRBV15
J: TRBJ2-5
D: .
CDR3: CATSRDGQSKETQYF
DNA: TGTGCCACCAGCAGAGATGGACAGTCAAAAGAGACCCAGTACTTC

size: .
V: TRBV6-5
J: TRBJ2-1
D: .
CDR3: CASSYSRTGNEQFF
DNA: TGTGCCAGCAGTTACTCTCGGACCGGGAATGAGCAGTTCTTC

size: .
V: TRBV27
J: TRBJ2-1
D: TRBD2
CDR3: CASRPAGGNEQFF
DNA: TGTGCCAGCCGCCCAGCGGGGGGGAATGAGCAGTTCTTC

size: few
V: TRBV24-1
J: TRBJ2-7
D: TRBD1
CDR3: CATSDRDRPLEQYF
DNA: TGTGCCACCAGTGATAGGGACAGGCCACTCGAGCAGTACTTC

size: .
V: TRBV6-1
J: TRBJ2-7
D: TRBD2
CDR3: CASRGTSAYSYEQYF
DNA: TGTGCCAGCAGGGGGACTAGCGCCTACTCCTACGAGCAGTACTTC

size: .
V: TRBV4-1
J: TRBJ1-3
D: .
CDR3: CASSQRTPDSGNTIYF
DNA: TGCGCCAGCAGCCAACGGACACCCGACTCTGGAAACACCATATATTTT

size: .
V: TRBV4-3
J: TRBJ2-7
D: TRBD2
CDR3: CASSQDFGSGTYEQYF
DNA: TGCGCCAGCAGCCAAGATTTCGGTAGCGGGACCTACGAGCAGTACTTC

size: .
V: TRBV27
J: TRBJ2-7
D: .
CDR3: CASSLSVAYEQYF
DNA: TGTGCCAGCAGTTTATCGGTCGCCTACGAGCAGTACTTC

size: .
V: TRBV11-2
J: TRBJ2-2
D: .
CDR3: CASSLGGPTGELFF
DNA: TGTGCCAGCAGCTTAGGAGGTCCCACCGGGGAGCTGTTTTTT

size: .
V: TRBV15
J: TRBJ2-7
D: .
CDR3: CATSRGEESYEQYF
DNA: TGTGCCACCAGCAGAGGGGAGGAAAGCTACGAGCAGTACTTC

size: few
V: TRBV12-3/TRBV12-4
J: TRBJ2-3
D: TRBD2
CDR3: CASSPGTSVTSSTDTQYF
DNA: TGTGCCAGCTCACCTGGGACTAGCGTGACCTCTAGCACAGATACGCAGTATTTT

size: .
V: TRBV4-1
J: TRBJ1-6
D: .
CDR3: CASSQDRGTPLHF
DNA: TGCGCCAGCAGCCAAGACAGGGGTACACCCCTCCACTTT

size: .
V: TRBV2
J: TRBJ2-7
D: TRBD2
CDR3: CASSARTSGGHEQYF
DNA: TGTGCCAGCAGTGCCCGGACTAGCGGAGGGCACGAGCAGTACTTC

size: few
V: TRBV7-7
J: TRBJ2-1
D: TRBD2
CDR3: CASSKGRGGGNEQFF
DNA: TGTGCCAGCAGCAAGGGCAGGGGCGGGGGGAATGAGCAGTTCTTC

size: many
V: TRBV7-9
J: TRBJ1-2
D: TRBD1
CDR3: CASSSTGNYGYTF
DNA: TGTGCCAGCAGCTCGACAGGGAACTATGGCTACACCTTC

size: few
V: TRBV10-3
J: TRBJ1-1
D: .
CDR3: CAISDWENTEAFF
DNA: TGTGCCATCAGTGACTGGGAGAACACTGAAGCTTTCTTT

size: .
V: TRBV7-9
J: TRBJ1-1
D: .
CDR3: CASLEVGTEAFF
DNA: TGTGCCAGCCTCGAGGTTGGCACTGAAGCTTTCTTT

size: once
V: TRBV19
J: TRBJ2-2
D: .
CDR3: CASKIVGGELFF
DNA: TGTGCCAGTAAAATCGTCGGCGGGGAGCTGTTTTTT

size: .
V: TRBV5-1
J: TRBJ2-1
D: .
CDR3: CASSWHTGFGNEQFF
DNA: TGCGCCAGCAGCTGGCACACAGGGTTCGGGAATGAGCAGTTCTTC

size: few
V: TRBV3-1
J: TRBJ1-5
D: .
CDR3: CASSQGISRQPQHF
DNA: TGTGCCAGCAGCCAAGGAATATCCAGACAGCCCCAGCATTTT

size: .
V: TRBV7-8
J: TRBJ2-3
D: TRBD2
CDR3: CASSDDPGLLTDTQYF
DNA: TGTGCCAGCAGCGATGACCCGGGACTATTGACAGATACGCAGTATTTT

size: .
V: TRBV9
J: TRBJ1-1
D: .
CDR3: CASSVGGSTNTEAFF
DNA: TGTGCCAGCAGCGTAGGCGGGAGCACGAACACTGAAGCTTTCTTT

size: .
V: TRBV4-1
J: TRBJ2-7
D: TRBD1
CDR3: CASSVDDRGLPYEQYF
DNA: TGCGCCAGCAGTGTAGACGACAGGGGGCTTCCCTACGAGCAGTACTTC

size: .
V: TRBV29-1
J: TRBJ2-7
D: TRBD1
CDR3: CSVIRQGRTEQYF
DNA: TGCAGCGTGATCAGACAGGGGAGGACGGAGCAGTACTTC

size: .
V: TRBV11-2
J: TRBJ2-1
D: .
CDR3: CASAFQRGEQFF
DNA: TGTGCCAGCGCTTTCCAACGGGGTGAGCAGTTCTTC

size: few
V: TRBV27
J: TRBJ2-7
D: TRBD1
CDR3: CASSEGQGYSYEQYF
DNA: TGTGCCAGCAGTGAGGGACAGGGTTACTCCTACGAGCAGTACTTC

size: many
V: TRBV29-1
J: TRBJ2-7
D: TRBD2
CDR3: CSVEVTTSAAYEQYF
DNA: TGCAGCGTTGAAGTCACGACTAGCGCAGCCTACGAGCAGTACTTC

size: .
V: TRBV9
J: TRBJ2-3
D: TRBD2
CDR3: CASSDLAGTSTDTQYF
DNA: TGTGCCAGCAGCGACTTAGCGGGAACTAGCACAGATACGCAGTATTTT

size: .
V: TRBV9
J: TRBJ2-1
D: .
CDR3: CASSSSDGNERFF
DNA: TGTGCCAGCAGCTCCTCAGACGGCAATGAGCGGTTCTTC

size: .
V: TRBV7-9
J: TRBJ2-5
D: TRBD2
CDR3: CASSLVGGSETQYF
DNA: TGTGCCAGCAGCTTGGTGGGAGGGTCCGAGACCCAGTACTTC

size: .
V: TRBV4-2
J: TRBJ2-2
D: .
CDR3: CASSDGEPISGELFF
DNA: TGTGCCAGCAGCGACGGTGAGCCCATCTCCGGGGAGCTGTTTTTT

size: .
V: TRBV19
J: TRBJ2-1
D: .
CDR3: CASSILWGDYNEQLF
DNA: TGTGCCAGTAGTATTCTCTGGGGCGACTACAATGAGCAGTTATTC

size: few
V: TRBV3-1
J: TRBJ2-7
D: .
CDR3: CASSPRDEYEQYF
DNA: TGTGCCAGCAGTCCGAGGGACGAGTACGAGCAGTACTTC

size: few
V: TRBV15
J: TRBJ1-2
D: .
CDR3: CATSRDGVVGSYGYTF
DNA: TGTGCCACCAGCAGAGACGGGGTCGTGGGCAGCTATGGCTACACCTTC

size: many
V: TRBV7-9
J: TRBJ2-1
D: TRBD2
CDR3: CASRPGGLFDEQFF
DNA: TGTGCCAGCAGGCCGGGGGGGTTATTTGATGAGCAGTTCTTC

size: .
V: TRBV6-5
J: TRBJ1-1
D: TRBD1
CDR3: CASSYSGQGMNTEAFF
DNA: TGTGCCAGCAGTTACTCGGGACAGGGCATGAACACTGAAGCTTTCTTT

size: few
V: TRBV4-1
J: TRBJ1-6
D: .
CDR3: CASSQDVGVNSPLHF
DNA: TGCGCCAGCAGCCAAGATGTAGGGGTAAATTCACCCCTCCACTTT

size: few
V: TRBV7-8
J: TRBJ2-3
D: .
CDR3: CASSLWALTDTQYF
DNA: TGTGCCAGCAGCTTATGGGCCCTCACAGATACGCAGTATTTT

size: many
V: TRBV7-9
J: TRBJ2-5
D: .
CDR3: CASSSGPPEETQYF
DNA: TGTGCCAGCAGCTCGGGACCCCCGGAAGAGACCCAGTACTTC

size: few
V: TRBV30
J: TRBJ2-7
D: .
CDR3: CAWSGGVLRNEQYF
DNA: TGTGCCTGGAGTGGGGGGGTTCTTCGGAACGAGCAGTACTTC

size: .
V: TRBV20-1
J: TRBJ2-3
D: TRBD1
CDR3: CSAGHDTGDFSDTQYF
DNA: TGCAGTGCTGGGCATGATACAGGGGATTTCTCAGATACGCAGTATTTT

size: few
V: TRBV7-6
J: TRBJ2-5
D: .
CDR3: CASSLPAEGETQYF
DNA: TGTGCCAGCAGCTTACCCGCAGAAGGGGAGACCCAGTACTTC

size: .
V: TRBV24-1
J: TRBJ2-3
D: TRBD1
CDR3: CATSGGQGADGDTQYF
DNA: TGTGCCACCAGTGGGGGACAGGGGGCTGACGGAGATACGCAGTATTTT

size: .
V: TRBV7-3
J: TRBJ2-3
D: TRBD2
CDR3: CASSEKRLAGGGTDTQYF
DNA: TGTGCCAGCAGCGAAAAAAGACTAGCGGGGGGCGGCACAGATACGCAGTATTTT

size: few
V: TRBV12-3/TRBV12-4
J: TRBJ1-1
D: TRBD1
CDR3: CASIVTGGANTEAFF
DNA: TGTGCCAGCATCGTGACAGGGGGGGCGAACACTGAAGCTTTCTTT

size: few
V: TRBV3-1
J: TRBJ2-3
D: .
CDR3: CASSQDYYTQYF
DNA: TGTGCCAGCAGCCAAGACTACTATACGCAGTATTTT

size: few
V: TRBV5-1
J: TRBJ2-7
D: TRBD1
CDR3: CASSNGQGAIYEQYF
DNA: TGCGCCAGCAGCAATGGACAGGGGGCGATCTACGAGCAGTACTTC

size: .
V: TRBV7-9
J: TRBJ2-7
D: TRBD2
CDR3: CASSPGREVYEQYF
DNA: TGTGCCAGCAGTCCCGGTCGGGAGGTCTACGAGCAGTACTTC

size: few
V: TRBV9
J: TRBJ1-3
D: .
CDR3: CASSVASGYSGNTIYF
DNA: TGTGCCAGCAGCGTAGCATCAGGGTACTCTGGAAACACCATATATTTT

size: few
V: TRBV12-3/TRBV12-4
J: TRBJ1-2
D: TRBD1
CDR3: CASSSSGQADYGYTF
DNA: TGTGCCAGCAGTTCCTCGGGACAGGCTGACTATGGCTACACCTTC

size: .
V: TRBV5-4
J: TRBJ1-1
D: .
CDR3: CASSLMGARGEAFF
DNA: TGTGCCAGCAGCTTAATGGGGGCGCGGGGTGAAGCTTTCTTT

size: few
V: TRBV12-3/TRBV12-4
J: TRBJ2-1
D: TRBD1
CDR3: CASSFGQGNEQFF
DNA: TGTGCCAGCAGTTTCGGACAGGGCAATGAGCAGTTCTTC